The T cell receptor beta chain described here comes from a study of T-cell memory formation after mild COVID-19. On the study more broadly: TCR clusters were largely donor specific.

cDNA libraries for TCR alpha and TCR beta, carrying sample barcodes and UMIs, came from 5'RACE with constant-segment primers. TCRdb fed the 5' RACE reads into MiXCR, producing one record per CDR3 protein. The sample has 95,000 to 120,000 distinct CDR3 sequences; about 24% are singletons. This clonotype was observed a handful of times. Trimming took off 5 bases at V and 6 bases at J, with 8 bases between the two ends. Germline V lookup: CDR1 SEHNR, CDR2 FQNEAQ (reference sequence). CDR3 length: 11 residues. Sequencing was performed on PBMCs or a T cell subset sorted from them (not recorded which). The receptor comes from a man aged 18 to 35 who had mild COVID-19 (a few samples of this study predate the infection). Cell type and time point are not known. This chain joins TRBV7-9 and TRBJ2-7; no firm D call. The DNA of the CDR3 is TGTGCCAGCAGCGGCCTAGGCGAGCAGTACTTC. Amino acids: CASSGLGEQYF. The full variable domain, rest sourced from reference TRBV7-9 and TRBJ2-7, is DTGVSQNPRHKITKRGQNVTFRCDPISEHNRLYWYRQTLGQGPEFLTYFQNEAQLEKSRLLSDRFSAERPKGSFSTLEIQRTEQGDSAMYLCASSGLGEQYFGPGTRLTVT.